The 8 T cell receptor beta chains reported below all come from one sample, sequenced in a study of T-cell memory formation after mild COVID-19. From the 5' RACE reads, TCRdb called clonotypes with MiXCR, one entry per CDR3 protein. The sample carries fewer than 650,000 distinct CDR3 sequences, roughly 20% recorded once. The sequenced material came from PBMCs or a T cell subset sorted from them (not recorded which). The receptors derive from an adult woman who had mild COVID-19 (a few samples of this study predate the infection). Cell type and time point are not known.

This clonotype occurred a few times. This chain links TRBV19 with TRBJ2-4; D gene ambiguous. Germline V CDR1 and CDR2: LNHDA, SQIVND (reference sequence). Between the trimmed V and J ends, which lost 3 bases and 0 bases, there was a span of 18 bases. The CDR3 sequence is 18 residues long. The CDR3 protein is CASSMVDLGTVAKNIQYF. CDR3 nucleotide sequence: TGTGCCAGTAGTATGGTTGATTTGGGAACCGTAGCCAAAAACATTCAGTACTTC.

This clonotype was observed a few times. The rearrangement links TRBV6-6 to TRBJ2-2; D is ambiguous. V lost 7 bases to trimming and J lost 6 bases, with 6 bases between them. The length of the CDR3 is 11 residues. The germline CDR1 and CDR2 sequences are MNHNY and SVGAGI (reference sequence). The CDR3 protein is CASTHSGELFF. In DNA, the CDR3 is TGTGCCAGCACCCACTCCGGGGAGCTGTTTTTT.

The chain links TRBV7-9 to TRBJ1-1; D perhaps matches TRBD1 (5 bases). CDR1 is SEHNR and CDR2 is FQNEAQ in the germline V gene (reference sequence). This CDR3 has 16 residues. Trimming shortened V by 8 bases and J by 1 base, and 20 bases separated the two germline ends. CDR3 nucleotides: TGTGCCAGCCGACCGGGATCCGGGGCGAGGAACACTGAAGCTTTCTTT. The encoded protein is CASRPGSGARNTEAFF.

This clonotype was seen repeatedly, ten times or more. The chain uses TRBV29-1 and TRBJ2-1, with 14 bases fitting TRBD2. This CDR3 has 18 residues. The germline CDR1 and CDR2 sequences are SQVTM and ANQGSEA. With V trimmed by 1 base and J by 1 base, 6 bases remained unmatched. This chain's CDR3 is CSVEGGTSGRWSYNEQFF. As DNA, the CDR3 is TGCAGCGTTGAAGGGGGGACTAGCGGGAGATGGTCCTACAATGAGCAGTTCTTC.

The chain uses TRBV2 and TRBJ2-3; D not resolved. The CDR3 has 14 residues. Germline V gene lookup returns CDR1 SNHLY and CDR2 FYNNEI. V lost 8 bases, J lost 0 bases, and 12 bases lay in between. The CDR3 nucleotides are TGTGCCAGCTCCCGGGTCACTAGCACAGATACGCAGTATTTT. Translated: CASSRVTSTDTQYF. The full variable domain, in which reference TRBV2 and TRBJ2-3 provide the parts outside the CDR3, is EPEVTQTPSHQVTQMGQEVILRCVPISNHLYFYWYRQILGQKVEFLVSFYNNEISEKSEIFDDQFSVERPDGSNFTLKIRSTKLEDSAMYFCASSRVTSTDTQYFGPGTRLTVL.

This clonotype was counted only a few times. The rearrangement joins TRBV2 to TRBJ2-3; TRBD2 might be the D (5 bases). The germline V gene has CDR1 SNHLY and CDR2 FYNNEI. The CDR3 loop spans 18 amino acids. Trimming stripped 3 bases from V and 0 bases from J, with 19 bases between. As DNA, the CDR3 is TGTGCCAGCAGTGAGGGTAGCGCGCGACTAAATAGCACAGATACGCAGTATTTT. Protein product: CASSEGSARLNSTDTQYF.

This clonotype occurred a few times. The DNA for the CDR3 is TGTGCCAGCAGTCAGGAAGGGGGCTGGGGCACTGAAGCTTTCTTT. Translated: CASSQEGGWGTEAFF. This chain connects TRBV11-3 to TRBJ1-1; 7 bases align to TRBD1. The CDR3 is 15 amino acids. The V gene's germline CDR1 is SGHNT and CDR2 YENEEA. Losses at the gene ends were 6 bases for V and 4 bases for J; bases not matched to a gene: 11.

This sequence joins TRBV27 and TRBJ1-3, with D possibly TRBD1 on 5 matching bases. The germline V and J ends were trimmed by 0 bases and 2 bases, with 8 bases remaining between them. CDR3 length: 15 residues. Looked up from germline, CDR1 is MNHEY and CDR2 is SMNVEV (reference sequence). The CDR3 nucleotides are TGTGCCAGCAGTTTATCTGGGGGGGCTGGAAACACCATATATTTT. It codes for CASSLSGGAGNTIYF.